The present entry profiles one T cell receptor beta chain with its context. This entry is derived from a study of blood T cell repertoires in COVID-19. TCRdb's copy holds only in-frame clones and misses some; the assay was immunoSEQ multiplex PCR. The sample carries 250,000 to 300,000 clones, around nine tenths recorded once. The specimen was peripheral blood. This clonotype was obtained from a middle-aged man with acute or convalescent COVID-19.

CDR3 nucleotide sequence: TGTGCCAGCAGTTTCACAGGGGGCTATAGCAATCAGCCCCAGCATTTT. Translated: CASSFTGGYSNQPQHF. This chain joins TRBV27 and TRBJ1-5; 9 nucleotides agree with TRBD1. The germline V gene has CDR1 MNHEY and CDR2 SMNVEV (reference sequence). The CDR3 runs to 16 residues. The ends lost 3 bases at V and 0 bases at J; junction bases unmatched: 3.